Described below is a single T cell receptor beta chain sequence and its context. Antigen specificity is unknown. The CDR3 spans 16 residues. Germline CDR1 MGHRA, CDR2 YSYEKL. Trimming cost V 0 bases and J 4 bases; bases outside gene matches: 4. Sequencing used immunoSEQ multiplex PCR; TCRdb keeps in-frame clones, though not all of them. The sample contains 150,000 to 200,000 clones, more than 70% of which appear only once. The data originate from a study of cytomegalovirus exposure and HLA in healthy donors. Study results and limitations: Through in vitro validation, a few CMV-associated chains were shown to be specific for CMV antigens. The study labeled around 160 TCR beta chains cytomegalovirus-associated.

The origin of this receptor is a woman aged 18-29 years in good health and CMV-seronegative. The gene calls are TRBV4-1 and TRBJ2-3; TRBD2 aligns across 10 bases. The sequenced material came from PBMCs. CDR3 amino acids: CASSQDRLAGADTQYF. For the CDR3, the DNA is TGCGCCAGCAGCCAAGATAGGCTAGCGGGAGCAGATACGCAGTATTTT.